The 20 T cell receptor beta chains given below trace back to one sample, sequenced in a study of OX40 agonist ivuxolimab in advanced cancers. This table comes from immunoSEQ multiplex PCR, and its TCRdb copy is limited to in-frame clones, with some not included. The repertoire holds 20,000 to 25,000 clones, with roughly 84% as singletons. The material was CD4+ or CD8+ T cells sorted from blood, obtained in a trial of the OX40 agonist ivuxolimab. The source is an adult with an advanced solid tumor such as melanoma, head and neck, liver or kidney cancer.

This sequence joins TRBV9 and TRBJ2-1, with D unclear. The CDR3 consists of 16 residues. Germline V gives CDR1 SGDLS, CDR2 YYNGEE. V was shortened by 0 bases and J by 0 bases, with 10 bases between the two germline ends. CDR3 DNA sequence: TGTGCCAGCAGCGTAGTGGCGGTTAGCTCCTACAATGAGCAGTTCTTC. Amino acids: CASSVVAVSSYNEQFF.

The chain joins TRBV6-6 to TRBJ1-5; 8 bases are a match to TRBD1. After removal of 0 bases from V and 3 bases from J, the junction contained 4 bases not matched to a gene. Germline V gene data show CDR1 as MNHNY and CDR2 as SVGAGI (reference sequence). The CDR3 has 16 residues. CDR3 bases: TGTGCCAGCAGTTACTCGTCAGGGGGCAACAATCAGCCCCAGCATTTT. This gives the protein CASSYSSGGNNQPQHF.

The rearrangement uses TRBV11-3 and TRBJ1-1, with D possibly being TRBD1 (5 bases). This CDR3 has 12 amino acids. Looked up from germline, CDR1 is SGHNT and CDR2 is YENEEA. Trimming shortened V by 5 bases and J by 11 bases, and 15 bases separated the two germline ends. CDR3 protein: CASSNRDPKAFF. CDR3 DNA: TGTGCCAGCAGCAACCGGGACCCCAAGGCTTTCTTT.

This clone was detected only once. The chain uses TRBV12-5 and TRBJ2-2; 9 bases match TRBD2. The trim removed 1 base at V and 3 bases at J, leaving 3 bases unmatched. Germline V gene lookup returns CDR1 LGHNT and CDR2 FRNRAP. There are 16 residues in the CDR3. The CDR3 DNA reads TGTGCTAGTGGTTTGGCCCTAGCGGGATACACCGGGGAGCTGTTTTTT. It specifies CASGLALAGYTGELFF.

The table lists this clone with a few counts. V and J are TRBV19 and TRBJ1-1; tentative D call: TRBD1 (5 bases). This CDR3 spans 15 amino acids. The germline V gene has CDR1 LNHDA and CDR2 SQIVND (reference sequence). V was cut by 8 bases and J by 6 bases, with 22 bases left in between. The CDR3 DNA follows: TGTGCCAGTTCCGACCTGGGGCAGGCCCCCGCTGAAGCTTTCTTT. Its protein product is CASSDLGQAPAEAFF.

The chain links TRBV4-2 to TRBJ2-5; 10 bases are shared with TRBD2. Trimming took 2 bases from V and 5 from J; bases not matched to a gene: 2. The CDR3 spans 14 residues. Germline V lookup: CDR1 LGHNA, CDR2 YNFKEQ. The CDR3 DNA sequence: TGTGCCAGCAGCCAAAATAGCGGGAGGGAGACCCAGTACTTC. This codes for CASSQNSGRETQYF.

This clone has more than one count but fewer than ten. The V and J genes are TRBV5-1 and TRBJ2-7; 7 bases align to TRBD2. CDR3 size: 13 residues. Germline CDR1 and CDR2: SGHRS and YFSETQ. Losses at the gene ends were 3 bases for V and 2 bases for J; bases not matched to a gene: 2. The CDR3 DNA sequence: TGCGCCAGCAGCTCTAGCGGCGCCTACGAGCAGTACTTC. This codes for CASSSSGAYEQYF.

The gene calls are TRBV18 and TRBJ2-3; TRBD2 agrees at 7 bases. V gave up 4 bases and J gave up 0 bases; unmatched junction bases: 7. Germline CDR1 is KGHSH and CDR2 is LQKENI. The CDR3 totals 16 residues. The CDR3 nucleotides are TGTGCCAGCTCACTAAACGGCGGGAGTAGCACAGATACGCAGTATTTT. Its translation: CASSLNGGSSTDTQYF.

The V gene is TRBV5-6, the J gene TRBJ1-5; D is perhaps TRBD1 (5 bases). This CDR3 has 15 amino acids. CDR1 and CDR2 from the germline V gene are SGHDT and YYEEEE. With 1 base removed from V and 2 bases from J, the gap between germline ends came to 10 bases. The CDR3: CASSLTGVGNQPQHF. CDR3 DNA sequence: TGTGCCAGCAGCTTGACGGGGGTTGGCAATCAGCCCCAGCATTTT.

This chain uses TRBV5-8 with TRBJ2-4; D possibly corresponds to TRBD1 (6 bases). The CDR3 loop spans 13 amino acids. The V end was cut by 4 bases, the J end by 8 bases, with 13 bases between. The germline CDR1 and CDR2 sequences are SGHTS and YDEGEE. CDR3 residues: CASSIQGSYIQYF. CDR3 sequence (DNA): TGTGCCAGCAGCATACAGGGTTCCTACATTCAGTACTTC. The whole variable domain, filled in from reference TRBV5-8 and TRBJ2-4, reads EAGVTQSPTHLIKTRGQQATLRCSPISGHTSVYWYQQALGLGLQFLLWYDEGEERNRGNFPPRFSGRQFPNYSSELNVNALELEDSALYLCASSIQGSYIQYFGAGTRLSVL.

This chain uses TRBV4-1 with TRBJ2-5; D assignment may be TRBD1 or TRBD2 (5 bases each). The CDR3 is 14 residues long. Germline CDR1 MGHRA, CDR2 YSYEKL. V lost 4 bases to trimming and J lost 5 bases, with 14 bases between them. The CDR3 nucleotides are TGCGCCAGCAGCCTATCTCCCGGGGCGGAGACCCAGTACTTC. Encoded protein: CASSLSPGAETQYF.

The chain is built from TRBV6-6 and TRBJ2-3; D is perhaps TRBD1 or TRBD2 (6 bases each). Trimming left V 2 bases short and J 0 bases short, with 9 bases between. Germline lookup yields CDR1 MNHNY and CDR2 SVGAGI (reference sequence). This CDR3 spans 15 amino acids. The CDR3 DNA reads TGTGCCAGCAGTTACGAAGGGGGGAGCACAGATACGCAGTATTTT. Amino acid sequence: CASSYEGGSTDTQYF.

CDR3 DNA sequence: TGTGCCAGCAGCTTCGGGCGGGGGGCCGGGTCAGATACGCAGTATTTT. It yields the protein CASSFGRGAGSDTQYF. V and J are TRBV5-4 and TRBJ2-3; 8 nucleotides align to TRBD2. This CDR3 has 16 residues. V dropped 2 bases and J dropped 4; count of bases not matched to a gene: 9. CDR1 SGHNT and CDR2 YYREEE come from the germline V gene (reference sequence).

The J gene is TRBJ1-1, the V gene TRBV29-1; the match to TRBD1 covers 11 bases. V lost 7 bases, J lost 2 bases, and 6 bases stayed unmatched. Germline assignment: CDR1 SQVTM and CDR2 ANQGSEA. The CDR3 totals 14 residues. In nucleotides, the CDR3 is TGCAGCGCCCGGACAGGGGGCGATAACACTGAAGCTTTCTTT. It is translated as CSARTGGDNTEAFF. Filled out from reference TRBV29-1 and TRBJ1-1, the complete variable domain reads SAVISQKPSRDICQRGTSLTIQCQVDSQVTMMFWYRQQPGQSLTLIATANQGSEATYESGFVIDKFPISRPNLTFSTLTVSNMSPEDSSIYLCSARTGGDNTEAFFGQGTRLTVV.

This rearrangement joins TRBV7-2 to TRBJ2-1; D is unclear. This CDR3 comprises 15 residues. CDR1 is SGHTA and CDR2 is FQGNSA in the germline V gene. V gave up 1 base and J gave up 4 bases, with 11 bases separating them. CDR3 in amino acids: CASSLDGFPYNEQFF. The CDR3 DNA is TGTGCCAGCAGCTTAGATGGGTTCCCATACAATGAGCAGTTCTTC. Together with reference TRBV7-2 and TRBJ2-1, the CDR3 gives the full variable domain: GAGVSQSPSNKVTEKGKDVELRCDPISGHTALYWYRQSLGQGLEFLIYFQGNSAPDKSGLPSDRFSAERTGGSVSTLTIQRTQQEDSAVYLCASSLDGFPYNEQFFGPGTRLTVL.

The J gene is TRBJ2-1, the V gene TRBV7-9; D possibly uses TRBD1 or TRBD2 (6 bases each). Trimming cost V 5 bases and J 0 bases, with 14 bases left between them. The CDR3 has 16 amino acids. CDR1 and CDR2 (germline): SEHNR, FQNEAQ (reference sequence). CDR3: CASSLRGGPSYNEQFF. The CDR3 nucleotides are TGTGCCAGCAGCCTCAGAGGGGGGCCCTCCTACAATGAGCAGTTCTTC.

The rearrangement links TRBV7-2 to TRBJ1-2; D remains unclear. The CDR3 runs to 13 residues. CDR1 and CDR2 from the germline V gene are SGHTA and FQGNSA. Trimming stripped 5 bases from V and 5 bases from J, with 12 bases between. Here the CDR3 reads CASSLPRGYGYTF. The CDR3, as DNA: TGTGCCAGCAGCCTACCCCGCGGATATGGCTACACCTTC.

The chain carries TRBV6-5 and TRBJ1-2; 9 bases map to TRBD1. Germline CDR1 reads MNHEY; CDR2 reads SVGAGI. With 6 bases clipped from V and 8 bases from J, the junction kept 13 bases outside the gene matches. The CDR3 spans 15 residues. CDR3 sequence: CASSSTGTGLWGYTF. In DNA form, the CDR3 reads TGTGCCAGCAGCTCGACCGGGACAGGGTTATGGGGCTACACCTTC.

This chain uses TRBV27 with TRBJ1-1; D is unresolved. CDR3 length: 11 amino acids. CDR1 MNHEY and CDR2 SMNVEV come from the germline V gene (reference sequence). V was cut by 8 bases and J by 8 bases, with 12 bases left in between. The CDR3 DNA is TGTGCCAGCTCTGAGGGTTGGGAAGCTTTCTTT. Translation: CASSEGWEAFF.

The gene calls are TRBV4-1 and TRBJ2-3, with a weak D call TRBD2 (6 bases). Germline V lookup: CDR1 MGHRA, CDR2 YSYEKL. The CDR3 is 16 residues long. V gave up 4 bases and J gave up 0 bases, with 14 bases separating them. CDR3 amino acids: CASSPFARGSTDTQYF. In DNA form, the CDR3 reads TGCGCCAGCAGCCCCTTTGCGCGGGGAAGCACAGATACGCAGTATTTT.